Presented here are 22 T cell receptor beta chains from one specimen sequenced in a study of neurological immune-mediated disorders. MiXCR, applied by TCRdb to the 5' RACE reads, yields one record per CDR3 protein. The data show about 38,000 distinct CDR3 sequences, with approximately 10% seen just once and about 3.9% held by the top ten. The sequencing sample was made of CD4+ T cells from blood. Receptors originate from a woman younger than 45 with HTLV-1-associated myelopathy (HAM/TSP).

This clonotype appeared many times. This rearrangement joins TRBV7-9 to TRBJ1-1; D remains unclear. V gave up 2 bases and J gave up 1 base, with 5 bases separating them. The CDR3 sequence is 13 residues long. The germline CDR1 and CDR2 sequences are SEHNR and FQNEAQ (reference sequence). The CDR3 region has the DNA TGTGCCAGCAGCTTAATACAGAACACTGAAGCTTTCTTT. Encoded protein: CASSLIQNTEAFF.

This clonotype was observed many times. The rearrangement joins TRBV18 to TRBJ1-1; unclear D gene. CDR3 size: 14 residues. Germline V gives CDR1 KGHSH, CDR2 LQKENI. V lost 1 base to trimming and J lost 4 bases, with 10 bases between them. The CDR3 nucleotides read TGTGCCAGCTCACCACTGGGTGGTGGCACTGAAGCTTTCTTT. It codes for CASSPLGGGTEAFF.

This clonotype has only a few counts. The rearrangement joins TRBV3-1 to TRBJ1-5; D gene uncertain. The CDR3 sequence is 13 residues long. The V end lost 4 bases, the J end lost 11 bases, and 15 bases lay between the germline ends. CDR1 and CDR2 from the germline V gene are LGHDT and YNNKEL (reference sequence). CDR3 protein: CASSLRGFKTQHF. As DNA, the CDR3 is TGTGCCAGCAGCCTCCGGGGTTTTAAGACCCAGCATTTT.

This clonotype was seen at least ten times. This sequence joins TRBV18 and TRBJ2-3; D is unresolved. Trimming removed 6 bases from V and 1 base from J, with 5 bases in between. The germline gives CDR1 KGHSH, CDR2 LQKENI. This CDR3 is 12 amino acids long. The CDR3 region has the DNA TGTGCCAGCTCCCCCCGCACAGATACGCAGTATTTT. Its protein is CASSPRTDTQYF.

This clonotype has a count of ten or more. The gene calls are TRBV20-1 and TRBJ1-5; D is undetermined. The CDR3 is 14 amino acids. V was clipped by 3 bases and J by 0 bases, with 9 bases between them. Germline V gene lookup returns CDR1 DFQATT and CDR2 SNEGSKA (reference sequence). The CDR3 loop reads CSASRPYSNQPQHF. The CDR3 DNA sequence: TGCAGTGCTAGTCGTCCCTATAGCAATCAGCCCCAGCATTTT.

This clonotype was recorded at least ten times. The chain has TRBV18 and TRBJ2-6, with a possible D match to TRBD2 (5 bases). This CDR3 has 19 residues. Trimming took 6 bases from V and 3 from J, leaving 24 bases between them. Germline V gene sequence: CDR1 KGHSH, CDR2 LQKENI. The CDR3 region is CASSPNPGEGFGGANVLTF. DNA for the CDR3: TGTGCCAGCTCCCCGAACCCAGGAGAGGGCTTCGGTGGGGCCAACGTCCTGACTTTC. The full variable domain, with the rest looked up from reference TRBV18 and TRBJ2-6, is NAGVMQNPRHLVRRRGQEARLRCSPMKGHSHVYWYRQLPEEGLKFMVYLQKENIIDESGMPKERFSAEFPKEGPSILRIQQVVRGDSAAYFCASSPNPGEGFGGANVLTFGAGSRLTVL.

This clonotype occurred many times. The chain employs TRBV6-2 or TRBV6-3 and TRBJ2-2, with 9 bases fitting TRBD1. Germline lookup yields CDR1 MNHEY and CDR2 SVGEGT. The V gene end was trimmed by 7 bases and the J gene end by 4 bases; junction bases not matched to a gene: 7. This CDR3 has 15 residues. The CDR3 DNA reads as TGTGCCAGCACCGCAACAGGGGGCGTCACCGGGGAGCTGTTTTTT. Encoded protein: CASTATGGVTGELFF.

Many counts were recorded for this clonotype. V gene TRBV20-1 combines with J gene TRBJ1-1, with no clear D. Germline V CDR1 and CDR2: DFQATT, SNEGSKA (reference sequence). V was clipped by 6 bases and J by 2 bases, with 16 bases between them. CDR3 size: 14 residues. The CDR3 DNA follows: TGCAGTGCCTGGACTCCCCGGGGAAACACTGAAGCTTTCTTT. Translation: CSAWTPRGNTEAFF.

In its sample, this clonotype was seen many times. V is TRBV6-6 and J is TRBJ2-3; 7 bases match TRBD2. CDR1 and CDR2 (germline): MNHNY, SVGAGI (reference sequence). The CDR3 runs to 17 residues. The V and J ends lost 0 bases and 2 bases, in that order; junction bases with no gene match: 8. The CDR3 coding sequence is TGTGCCAGCAGTTACTCGATGGGGGGGGGATCCACAGATACGCAGTATTTT. Residues: CASSYSMGGGSTDTQYF.

This clonotype was found many times. The gene calls are TRBV20-1 and TRBJ2-3, with TRBD2 as a possible D gene (5 bases). This CDR3 spans 13 amino acids. V was shortened by 5 bases and J by 2 bases, with 11 bases between the two germline ends. Germline assignment: CDR1 DFQATT and CDR2 SNEGSKA (reference sequence). CDR3 in amino acids: CSALYGDTDTQYF. CDR3 nucleotides: TGCAGTGCTTTGTACGGGGACACAGATACGCAGTATTTT.

Concerning this clonotype: One junction end disagrees with the germline gene, perhaps due to a read error. The rearrangement links TRBV5-1 to TRBJ1-1; TRBD1 might be the D (6 bases). The germline V gene encodes CDR1 SGHRS and CDR2 YFSETQ. CDR3 length equals 15 residues. CDR3 sequence reads: CASSRTWTVNTEAFF. CDR3 coding DNA: TGTGCCAGCAGCAGGACCTGGACAGTGAACACTGAAGCTTTCTTT. Drawing the rest from reference TRBV5-1 and TRBJ1-1, the complete variable domain is KAGVTQTPRYLIKTRGQQVTLSCSPISGHRSVSWYQQTPGQGLQFLFEYFSETQRNKGNFPGRFSGRQFSNSRSEMNVSTLELGDSALYLCASSRTWTVNTEAFFGQGTRLTVV.

The chain combines TRBV5-1 with TRBJ2-3, with TRBD1 as a possible D gene (5 bases). V lost 5 bases to trimming and J lost 1 base, with 17 bases between them. Germline CDR1 and CDR2: SGHRS and YFSETQ. The CDR3 is made up of 16 amino acids. CDR3 sequence reads: CASRDRQGGGTDTQYF. For the CDR3, the DNA is TGCGCCAGCAGAGACCGGCAGGGTGGAGGCACAGATACGCAGTATTTT.

This clonotype has a count of ten or more. The chain combines TRBV6-5 with TRBJ1-1; possible D gene TRBD1, 5 bases. CDR1 is MNHEY and CDR2 is SVGAGI in the germline V gene. CDR3 length: 14 amino acids. Trimming stripped 7 bases from V and 1 base from J, with 13 bases between. CDR3 in DNA: TGTGCCAGCACCATGGGGGGTCGGAACACTGAAGCTTTCTTT. Encoded protein: CASTMGGRNTEAFF.

The sample holds many counts of this clonotype. The genes are TRBV12-3 or TRBV12-4 and TRBJ1-1, with 7 bases aligning to TRBD1. The CDR3 contains 15 residues. V shed 5 bases and J 1 base; nucleotides not matched to a gene: 7. CDR3 DNA sequence: TGTGCCAGCAGTCCACGGACAGGAGGGAACACTGAAGCTTTCTTT. Translating gives CASSPRTGGNTEAFF.

This clonotype was seen many times. The chain links TRBV20-1 to TRBJ2-2; D might be TRBD2 (6 bases). V lost 5 bases to trimming and J lost 3 bases, with 7 bases between them. CDR1 and CDR2 from the germline V gene are DFQATT and SNEGSKA (reference sequence). This CDR3 is 12 amino acids long. As DNA, the CDR3 is TGCAGTGCTGGAGGGCACACCGGGGAGCTGTTTTTT. Its protein product is CSAGGHTGELFF.

The sample holds many counts of this clonotype. This chain links TRBV5-5 with TRBJ2-3; D unresolved. Trimming cost V 7 bases and J 4 bases, with 16 bases left between them. Germline V lookup: CDR1 SGHKS, CDR2 YYEKEE (reference sequence). The CDR3 contains 14 residues. The DNA of the CDR3 is TGTGCCAGCTACTGGGGTCCCCTTTCAGATACGCAGTATTTT. Translation: CASYWGPLSDTQYF.

The rearrangement links TRBV12-3 or TRBV12-4 to TRBJ1-3; 10 bases line up with TRBD1. The V gene end was trimmed by 5 bases and the J gene end by 5 bases; junction bases not matched to a gene: 15. CDR3 length equals 18 residues. This CDR3 reads CASSARDRGLSARNTIYF. The CDR3 DNA reads as TGTGCCAGCAGTGCACGGGACAGGGGATTGAGTGCTAGAAACACCATATATTTT.

This clonotype showed up many times. V is TRBV7-9 and J is TRBJ1-3; possible D gene TRBD1, 6 bases. With 4 bases removed from V and 0 bases from J, the gap between germline ends came to 16 bases. This CDR3 contains 17 residues. Germline loops: CDR1 SEHNR, CDR2 FQNEAQ (reference sequence). CDR3 DNA sequence: TGTGCCAGCAGCTGGAAGACAGGACGAAGCTCTGGAAACACCATATATTTT. It translates to CASSWKTGRSSGNTIYF.

A note on this clonotype: A junction end diverges from the germline sequence, so it may reflect a read error. The V call is TRBV4-1, the J call TRBJ1-1; 7 positions match TRBD1. This CDR3 has 16 amino acids. The germline CDR1 and CDR2 sequences are MGHRA and YSYEKL. Here the CDR3 reads CASIQGLQGLRAEAFF. The CDR3 nucleotides are TGCGCCAGCATCCAAGGATTACAGGGGCTTAGGGCTGAAGCTTTCTTT.

This clonotype showed up many times. V is TRBV7-2 and J is TRBJ2-1; D not resolved. This CDR3 is 14 amino acids long. V shed 5 bases and J shed 5 bases, with 13 bases lying between them. In germline, CDR1 is SGHTA, CDR2 FQGNSA. This chain's CDR3 is CASSPGFVHNEQFF. As DNA, the CDR3 is TGTGCCAGCAGCCCGGGCTTTGTGCACAATGAGCAGTTCTTC.

There are many counts of this clonotype. The rearrangement links TRBV20-1 to TRBJ1-4; D gene uncertain. Germline loops: CDR1 DFQATT, CDR2 SNEGSKA (reference sequence). The CDR3 extends over 15 amino acids. The V end lost 5 bases, the J end lost 8 bases, and 21 bases lay between the germline ends. The CDR3 region is CSALSARSLREKLFF. CDR3 sequence (DNA): TGCAGTGCTCTTTCTGCACGGTCCCTGAGGGAAAAACTGTTTTTT.

This clonotype came up many times. DNA of the CDR3: TGCGCCAGCAGCACATCAGGACAGGGGGCAAGGAGAACTGAAGCTTTCTTT. Translation gives CASSTSGQGARRTEAFF. The chain uses TRBV5-1 and TRBJ1-1; 11 nucleotides match TRBD1. The CDR3 sequence is 17 residues long. V trimming: 4 bases; J trimming: 5 bases; junction bases outside the gene matches: 13. Germline V gene data show CDR1 as SGHRS and CDR2 as YFSETQ.